Listed below are T cell receptor beta chains from one sample, sequenced in a study of response to subunit inactivated influenza vaccine. TCRdb re-derived calls from the RT-PCR reads in MiXCR, one entry per CDR3 protein. The table shows around 580,000 distinct CDR3 sequences, with 12% to 15% occurring only once. Sequencing was performed on PBMCs from blood, taken less than 13 days after vaccination. The receptors were sampled from a man aged 50-60 years who received an inactivated influenza vaccine. CDR3s include the opening cysteine and the closing phenylalanine or tryptophan. Fields, in order: J gene, clone size, V gene, D gene, CDR3 protein, CDR3 DNA. D genes are given only for firm matches. Part of the rows lack a size; the others show once, few, many or a class for expanded clones.

J: TRBJ2-1; size: -; V: TRBV29-1; D: -; CDR3: CSVEGGESYNEQFF; DNA: TGCAGCGTTGAGGGGGGAGAGTCCTACAATGAGCAGTTCTTC
J: TRBJ2-7; size: -; V: TRBV5-1; D: -; CDR3: CASSPPNSPYEQYF; DNA: TGCGCCAGCAGCCCGCCCAACAGCCCTTACGAGCAGTACTTC
J: TRBJ2-5; size: few; V: TRBV27; D: TRBD1; CDR3: CASSLTGFAGQGLETQYF; DNA: TGTGCCAGCAGTCTGACAGGGTTTGCGGGACAGGGTTTGGAGACCCAGTACTTC
J: TRBJ1-5; size: -; V: TRBV4-1; D: -; CDR3: CASSQDSPPRGQARQPQHF; DNA: TGCGCCAGCAGCCAAGATTCTCCTCCTCGGGGGCAGGCCCGGCAGCCCCAGCATTTT
J: TRBJ2-3; size: many; V: TRBV4-1; D: -; CDR3: CASSQAGHSTDTQYF; DNA: TGCGCCAGCAGCCAAGCCGGGCATAGCACAGATACGCAGTATTTT
J: TRBJ2-1; size: -; V: TRBV12-3/TRBV12-4; D: TRBD2; CDR3: CASSLGSGGAYNEQFF; DNA: TGTGCCAGCAGTTTAGGGAGCGGGGGAGCCTACAATGAGCAGTTCTTC
J: TRBJ2-7; size: -; V: TRBV6-5; D: -; CDR3: CASSWGREYREQYF; DNA: TGTGCCAGCAGTTGGGGGCGGGAGTATCGCGAGCAGTACTTC
J: TRBJ2-7; size: -; V: TRBV7-6; D: TRBD1; CDR3: CASSLALVWTGTDEQYF; DNA: TGTGCCAGCAGCTTAGCGCTGGTCTGGACAGGTACGGACGAGCAGTACTTC
J: TRBJ2-3; size: few; V: TRBV5-1; D: TRBD2; CDR3: CAGRAGGSTDTQYF; DNA: TGCGCCGGAAGAGCGGGGGGTAGCACAGATACGCAGTATTTT
J: TRBJ2-3; size: -; V: TRBV10-3; D: -; CDR3: CAISETEIDTQYF; DNA: TGTGCCATCAGTGAGACCGAGATAGATACGCAGTATTTT
J: TRBJ2-1; size: many; V: TRBV29-1; D: TRBD1; CDR3: CSSGTGRYNEQFF; DNA: TGCAGCTCCGGGACAGGGCGATACAATGAGCAGTTCTTC
J: TRBJ1-2; size: -; V: TRBV3-1; D: -; CDR3: CASSQAGGMSLNGYTF; DNA: TGTGCCAGCAGCCAGGCAGGCGGGATGTCCCTGAATGGCTACACCTTC
J: TRBJ2-7; size: -; V: TRBV20-1; D: TRBD1; CDR3: CSAIRTGGYEQYF; DNA: TGCAGTGCTATACGGACAGGAGGCTACGAGCAGTACTTC
J: TRBJ1-1; size: -; V: TRBV7-9; D: -; CDR3: CASSLDPGMNTEAFF; DNA: TGTGCCAGCAGCTTAGATCCCGGAATGAACACTGAAGCTTTCTTT
J: TRBJ1-2; size: -; V: TRBV12-3/TRBV12-4; D: -; CDR3: CASSFEGTYGYTF; DNA: TGTGCCAGCAGTTTTGAGGGGACCTATGGCTACACCTTC
J: TRBJ1-1; size: -; V: TRBV6-1; D: -; CDR3: CASSPPTEAFF; DNA: TGTGCCAGCAGCCCACCCACTGAAGCTTTCTTT
J: TRBJ2-3; size: -; V: TRBV4-2; D: -; CDR3: CASSQDRSSGDTQYF; DNA: TGTGCCAGCAGCCAAGATAGGTCTTCAGGGGATACGCAGTATTTT
J: TRBJ2-3; size: few; V: TRBV5-1; D: -; CDR3: CASRDWRGVDTQYF; DNA: TGCGCCAGCAGGGACTGGCGGGGCGTAGATACGCAGTATTTT
J: TRBJ1-5; size: -; V: TRBV12-3/TRBV12-4; D: -; CDR3: CASSLALGGAQPQHF; DNA: TGTGCCAGCAGTTTAGCGCTTGGAGGCGCGCAGCCCCAGCATTTT
J: TRBJ1-1; size: few; V: TRBV12-3/TRBV12-4; D: TRBD1; CDR3: CASSPDRPAPGQGVPEAFF; DNA: TGTGCCAGCAGTCCTGACAGACCAGCCCCGGGACAGGGGGTTCCTGAAGCTTTCTTT
J: TRBJ2-2; size: many; V: TRBV28; D: TRBD2; CDR3: CASSKGLAGQTNTGELFF; DNA: TGTGCCAGCAGTAAAGGACTAGCGGGGCAAACGAACACCGGGGAGCTGTTTTTT
J: TRBJ1-5; size: once; V: TRBV6-2/TRBV6-3; D: TRBD1; CDR3: CASSEDRGQQPQHF; DNA: TGTGCCAGCAGTGAGGACAGGGGCCAACAGCCCCAGCATTTT
J: TRBJ2-5; size: many; V: TRBV20-1; D: TRBD2; CDR3: CSPLSGGGGAETQYF; DNA: TGCAGCCCTCTTTCCGGGGGCGGGGGGGCGGAGACCCAGTACTTC
J: TRBJ1-1; size: few; V: TRBV7-9; D: -; CDR3: CASSLGGTEGTEAFF; DNA: TGTGCCAGCAGCTTAGGCGGGACTGAAGGCACTGAAGCTTTCTTT
J: TRBJ2-2; size: few; V: TRBV12-3/TRBV12-4; D: -; CDR3: CASSLDGAMTGELFF; DNA: TGTGCCAGCAGTTTAGACGGGGCAATGACCGGGGAGCTGTTTTTT
J: TRBJ2-2; size: -; V: TRBV4-2; D: -; CDR3: CASSQEVSGMNTGELFF; DNA: TGTGCCAGCAGCCAAGAAGTCTCGGGGATGAACACCGGGGAGCTGTTTTTT
J: TRBJ2-1; size: -; V: TRBV12-3/TRBV12-4; D: -; CDR3: CASSSPSNNEQFF; DNA: TGTGCCAGCAGTTCCCCGTCGAACAATGAGCAGTTCTTC
J: TRBJ2-7; size: many; V: TRBV5-5; D: TRBD1; CDR3: CASSLAGGASYEQYF; DNA: TGTGCCAGCAGCTTAGCAGGGGGCGCGAGCTACGAGCAGTACTTC
J: TRBJ2-7; size: few; V: TRBV2; D: -; CDR3: CASTGPASSYEQYF; DNA: TGTGCCAGCACAGGTCCGGCGAGCTCCTACGAGCAGTACTTC
J: TRBJ2-1; size: few; V: TRBV4-2; D: TRBD2; CDR3: CASSTGRSSYNEQFF; DNA: TGTGCCAGCAGCACCGGGAGGAGCTCCTACAATGAGCAGTTCTTC